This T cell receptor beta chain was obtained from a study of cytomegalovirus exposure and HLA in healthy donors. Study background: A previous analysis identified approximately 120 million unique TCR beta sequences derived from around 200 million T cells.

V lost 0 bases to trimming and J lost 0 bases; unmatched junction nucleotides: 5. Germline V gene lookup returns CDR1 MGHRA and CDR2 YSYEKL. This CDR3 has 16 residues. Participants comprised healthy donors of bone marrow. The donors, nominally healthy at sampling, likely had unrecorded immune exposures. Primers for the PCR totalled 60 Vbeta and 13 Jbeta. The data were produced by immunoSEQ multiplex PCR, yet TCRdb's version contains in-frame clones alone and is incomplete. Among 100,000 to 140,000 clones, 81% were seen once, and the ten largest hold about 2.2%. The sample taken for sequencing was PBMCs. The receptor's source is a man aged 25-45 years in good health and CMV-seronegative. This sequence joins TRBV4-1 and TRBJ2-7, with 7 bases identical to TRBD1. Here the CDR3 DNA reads TGCGCCAGCAGCCAAGATTTAAGGACAGGCTCCTACGAGCAGTACTTC. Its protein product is CASSQDLRTGSYEQYF.